The source of this T cell receptor beta chain is a study of Graves' ophthalmopathy and Graves' hyperthyroidism. The table lists this clonotype with many counts. CDR3 regions of TCR beta were amplified from RNA transcripts. First-round RT-PCR employed HTBI primers, with a second-round multiplex PCR after it. MiXCR was run by TCRdb on the multiplex PCR reads, yielding one entry per CDR3 protein. The sample lists more than 300,000 distinct CDR3 sequences; 15% were seen once. The sample taken for sequencing was peripheral blood. The clonotype was recovered from a woman aged 18-29 years with stable Graves' hyperthyroidism.

The CDR3 coding sequence is TGCGCCAGCAGTGAGGGGGCACCGACCGGGGAGCTGTTTTTT. This gives the protein CASSEGAPTGELFF. The gene calls are TRBV10-1 and TRBJ2-2; a possible D gene is TRBD1 (5 bases). Germline values: CDR1 WNHNN, CDR2 SYGVQD (reference sequence). This CDR3 region has 14 residues. Trimming left V 2 bases short and J 5 bases short, with 9 bases between.